This T cell receptor beta chain was captured by sequencing in a study of regulatory T cells in long-lasting Graves disease. This clonotype was recorded at least ten times. Its antigen is still unknown. With iRepertoire HTBI primers and Arm-PCR of CDR3 regions, TCR beta libraries were built. TCRdb analysed the multiplex PCR reads with MiXCR anew, one entry per CDR3 protein. The data show almost 350,000 distinct CDR3 sequences, less than 20% seen once. Findings and caveats of the study: Patients with persistent disease shared 2,741 public clonotypes, outpacing the approximately 920 shared by new patients.

Regarding time point: persistent/refractory GD, antithyroid drugs over 5 years with positive TRAb. The TCR library used RNA extracted from PBMCs. Losses at the gene ends were 3 bases for V and 4 bases for J; bases not matched to a gene: 13. CDR3 length: 17 residues. The germline V gene encodes CDR1 MDHEN and CDR2 SYDVKM. The receptor was isolated from a female donor with Graves disease. This sequence joins TRBV28 and TRBJ2-5, with 8 positions matching TRBD2. Material: peripheral blood mononuclear cells (PBMCs), obtained when the disease was refractory, from a patient treated with antithyroid drugs. The CDR3 coding sequence is TGTGCCAGCAGTTTTTATGGTGGCGGGAGGAGTCGAGAGACCCAGTACTTC. Translating gives CASSFYGGGRSRETQYF.